This T cell receptor beta chain derives from a study of T cell changes during pregnancy in multiple sclerosis. The J segment lost 4 bases and the V segment lost 5 bases, leaving 9 bases of the junction unmatched. CDR1 is SEHNR, CDR2 FQNEAQ, per germline (reference sequence). The CDR3 runs 16 residues. Produced via immunoSEQ multiplex PCR; TCRdb's table is partial and in-frame only. Seen here are under 55,000 clones, roughly 93% observed once, and the top ten hold 1.4%. The V and J genes are TRBV7-9 and TRBJ2-3; 10 bases fit TRBD2. Sequenced: PBMCs (not recorded whether the cells were cultured). This TCR was recovered from a female donor with multiple sclerosis, enrolled in a pregnancy study. The CDR3 nucleotides are TGTGCCAGCAGCAATATAGCGGGAGGAGCAGCAGATACGCAGTATTTT. Its protein is CASSNIAGGAADTQYF.